The T cell receptor beta chain described here comes from a study of T cells in Graves' hyperthyroidism and ophthalmopathy (dated by TCRdb to the late 2010s). About the full investigation: Peripheral blood samples were taken at initial diagnosis, before any treatment was given. The roughly 91 discovery patients were randomly split 7:3 into training and test sets. According to the paper, TCR Vbeta CDR3 sequencing was carried out on 135 peripheral blood samples, which came from about 45 ophthalmopathy, 75 or so hyperthyroidism and around 17 progressor patients. To identify distinguishing TCR V-J signatures, a discovery cohort of some 99 patients was used, comprising 43 with Graves' ophthalmopathy and around 60 with stable Graves' hyperthyroidism. In addition, the study compared T-cell repertoires in thyroid tissue and in blood from several Graves' hyperthyroidism patients. Once sampling was done, hyperthyroidism patients were given methimazole at a starting dose of 30 mg daily, whereas ophthalmopathy patients were given high-dose intravenous methylprednisolone. Prospective prediction of ophthalmopathy was tested in an independent validation cohort consisting of about 19 hyperthyroidism patients and 17 patients who later progressed to ophthalmopathy. General findings and caveats noted by the study authors: Most expanded thyroid clonotypes (frequency above 0.001) were also detected in blood, suggesting blood repertoires may reflect thyroid immune responses. Sample size was not statistically predetermined, and investigators were not blinded to group allocation. Ophthalmopathy was separated from stable hyperthyroidism by a 13 V-J signature model, with around 88% sensitivity and just over 81% specificity obtained in cross-validation and 80%/75% obtained in testing. During validation, the model predicted progression to ophthalmopathy a median of approximately 6 months ahead of onset, with around 70% sensitivity and roughly 72% specificity.

This clonotype was seen more than once but under ten times. Its antigen specificity is not known. No qualities accompany the bases; no much larger clone lies one base away. Ophthalmopathy patients had moderately to severely active disease, Clinical Activity Score of at least 3, NOSPECS grade of at least 4, and duration under 3 months. Any patient with an uncontrolled infection, another autoimmune disease, pregnancy or lactation was excluded. Diagnoses were based on clinical symptoms, serum thyroxine and TRAb, thyroid ultrasound and orbital computed tomography. PBMCs were isolated from more than 9 ml of fresh peripheral blood by Ficoll-Paque density gradient centrifugation. Total RNA was extracted with Trizol reagent, and quality was checked on an Agilent 2100 Bioanalyzer. The TCR beta CDR3 regions were amplified from the RNA transcripts. The TCR CDR3 was subjected to a first round of RT-PCR using the HTBI primer set and the Qiagen OneStep RT-PCR kit. The libraries were constructed in a second round of multiplex PCR and then size-selected and purified. Paired-end sequencing of the libraries was performed with 100 bp reads on an Illumina HiSeq2000. The paper's processing steps were these. SOAPnuke was used to process the raw data, with reads discarded if the reads contained adapters or uncalled bases, had a mean Phred below 15, or lacked an exact constant-primer or identifier match. High-quality paired reads were merged using COPE v1.2.5, and each unique nucleotide sequence was defined as a clonotype. Clonotypes were aligned to IMGT TRBV, TRBD and TRBJ reference segments using MiTCR v1.1. Analysis was restricted to V-J combinations with a frequency above 0.0001, which covered 98% to 99.2% of repertoires. The TCS score was defined as the ratio of F50 (clonal expansion) to E x V (chaos), calculated using BLOSUM62-based TCRdist between CDR3 peptides within each V-J. Welch's t-statistics and random forest reduced fewer than 550 V-J features to 10 to 15, which were used in a naive Bayes classifier (R e1071). The public reads were quality trimmed at Q25 with fastp and then assembled into clones with MiXCR by TCRdb, keeping productive beta chains. Each CDR3 protein gets just one entry, which takes the most common genes and DNA from the rows behind it. The V and J calls here are based on TCRdb, not the publication. This sample has around 570,000 distinct CDR3 sequences in its table, and nearly 20% of those were observed once. 47% of the sample is in the top ten clones.

Clipping removes 4 bases from V and 3 bases from J, with 5 as the unmatched junction base count. Via the germline V gene, CDR1 is SGHVS and CDR2 FQNEAQ. The CDR3 holds 16 amino acids from the cysteine to the phenylalanine. The CDR3 DNA has 48 bases and is translated from base 1. Sequencing was performed on blood. The source of this sequence is a man aged 40-49 years with Graves' ophthalmopathy. This chain is built from TRBV7-8 and TRBJ1-3, and TRBD1 matches 11 of the central bases. The CDR3 region has the sequence CASSSGTGGFGNTIYF. The nucleotides read TGTGCCAGCAGCTCAGGGACAGGGGGATTTGGAAACACCATATATTTT.